The sequence of this TCR beta chain was determined in a study of neurological immune-mediated disorders. The time point denotes: longitudinal time-point 3. This clonotype was seen ten or more times. The target antigen is unknown. This CDR3 region has 13 residues. V was clipped by 3 bases and J by 7 bases, with 13 bases between them. In germline, CDR1 is DFQATT, CDR2 SNEGSKA (reference sequence). Study-wide results and caveats: It was HTLV-1-associated myelopathy that showed the most TCR clonal expansion, while multiple sclerosis showed the least, falling below healthy controls.

TCRdb redid the calling of the 5' RACE reads with MiXCR, one entry per CDR3 protein. Among around 53,000 distinct CDR3 sequences listed, roughly 8.3% were seen once. The J gene is TRBJ1-5, the V gene TRBV20-1, with no clear D. Sequencing was carried out using PBMCs. The clonotype comes from a woman between 40 and 55 years old in good health. The CDR3: CSASDRVFQPQHF. The CDR3 DNA follows: TGCAGTGCTAGTGATAGGGTATTCCAGCCCCAGCATTTT.